The sequence of this TCR beta chain was determined in a study of T cell responses to AZD1222 COVID-19 vaccine. Of note for this clone: Its antigen is not identified.

The CDR3 sequence is 16 residues long. V was clipped by 0 bases and J by 2 bases, with 11 bases between them. The germline CDR1 and CDR2 sequences are MGHDK and SYGVNS. Profiled with immunoSEQ multiplex PCR; TCRdb holds only in-frame clones, not every one. Of about 50,000 clones in the sample, more than 70% were seen once. Study-level results: Sampling that yielded the repertoires occurred only after the peak T cell response. Donors were largely white British and mainly female; clonal diversity was possibly underestimated. The breadth and depth of Spike-specific TCRs increased once two AZD1222 doses had been given. At study baseline, merely more than 5 AZD1222 recipients were seropositive.

This receptor was obtained from an adult in good health. The specimen was peripheral blood, collected on day 0 of MenACWY control vaccination. The J gene is TRBJ1-5, the V gene TRBV25-1, with a tentative D call TRBD1 (5 bases). The CDR3 reads CASSEYPRGGNQPQHF. CDR3 in DNA: TGTGCCAGCAGTGAATACCCTCGGGGGGGCAATCAGCCCCAGCATTTT.